These 10 T cell receptor beta chains were sequenced from one sample in a study of cytomegalovirus exposure and HLA in healthy donors. Produced via immunoSEQ multiplex PCR; TCRdb's table is partial and in-frame only. Among some 68,000 clones listed, over 95% were seen once. Source material: PBMCs. These receptor sequences come from a man between 18 and 35 years old in good health and CMV-seronegative.

V is TRBV7-2 and J is TRBJ1-5; TRBD1 aligns across 7 bases. Germline V CDR1 and CDR2: SGHTA, FQGNSA. The CDR3 has 14 residues. Losses at the gene ends were 1 base for V and 5 bases for J; bases not matched to a gene: 2. The CDR3 protein is CASSLVGGDQPQHF. CDR3 DNA sequence: TGTGCCAGCAGCTTAGTAGGGGGCGATCAGCCCCAGCATTTT.

The rearrangement uses TRBV11-3 and TRBJ2-1; TRBD2 is a possible D gene (6 bases). Germline assignment: CDR1 SGHNT and CDR2 YENEEA. This CDR3 contains 14 residues. V was trimmed by 1 base and J by 2 bases, leaving 6 bases between them. CDR3 nucleotide sequence: TGTGCCAGCAGCTTAGGGGGGGCCTACAATGAGCAGTTCTTC. This encodes CASSLGGAYNEQFF.

The rearrangement links TRBV5-6 to TRBJ2-7; no clear D gene. The V gene lost 6 bases and the J gene lost 5 bases, with 12 bases spanning the gap. Germline loops: CDR1 SGHDT, CDR2 YYEEEE. This CDR3 is built from 12 residues. The CDR3 reads CASTFGRNEQYF. In DNA, the CDR3 is TGTGCCAGCACCTTCGGCAGGAACGAGCAGTACTTC.

V is TRBV4-1 and J is TRBJ1-6; 10 positions agree with TRBD1. The CDR3 extends over 14 amino acids. Germline trimming cut 8 bases from V and 7 bases from J; bases unmatched to any gene: 5. Looked up from germline, CDR1 is MGHRA and CDR2 is YSYEKL. The CDR3 protein is CASGTGDMNSPLHF. The CDR3 bases are TGCGCCAGCGGGACAGGGGACATGAATTCACCCCTCCACTTT.

J is TRBJ2-7 and V is TRBV6-1; D possibly corresponds to TRBD1 (6 bases). The CDR3 totals 15 residues. Trimming took 4 bases from V and 3 from J, leaving 16 bases between them. The germline V gene encodes CDR1 MNHNS and CDR2 SASEGT. The CDR3 nucleotides are TGTGCCAGCAGTGTCTTAACAGGGACCGGCTACGAGCAGTACTTC. This encodes CASSVLTGTGYEQYF.

The gene calls are TRBV5-6 and TRBJ1-6; TRBD1 matches 8 bases. Looked up from germline, CDR1 is SGHDT and CDR2 is YYEEEE. With 1 base clipped from V and 7 bases from J, the junction kept 10 bases outside the gene matches. This CDR3 is built from 17 residues. CDR3 protein: CASSLTGQGLVNSPLHF. The DNA of the CDR3 is TGTGCCAGCAGCTTGACCGGACAGGGCCTGGTCAATTCACCCCTCCACTTT.

This chain links TRBV7-6 with TRBJ2-1, with D tentatively TRBD1 (6 bases). V shed 1 base and J shed 2 bases, with 15 bases lying between them. Germline CDR1 is SGHVS and CDR2 is FNYEAQ. The CDR3 consists of 17 residues. In DNA form, the CDR3 reads TGTGCCAGCAGCTTAGGTGGGGGCGGGCCCACCTACAATGAGCAGTTCTTC. Translation gives CASSLGGGGPTYNEQFF.

The rearrangement links TRBV4-1 to TRBJ2-1; 7 positions match TRBD2. Looked up from germline, CDR1 is MGHRA and CDR2 is YSYEKL. The CDR3 consists of 16 residues. V dropped 1 base and J dropped 5; count of bases not matched to a gene: 8. This CDR3 reads CASSQVPGLRHNEQFF. CDR3 bases: TGCGCCAGCAGCCAAGTCCCGGGACTACGCCACAATGAGCAGTTCTTC.

This chain connects TRBV9 to TRBJ2-6; a weak D match, TRBD1 (5 bases). The V end lost 1 base, the J end lost 1 base, and 9 bases lay between the germline ends. The CDR3 runs to 16 residues. The germline V gene encodes CDR1 SGDLS and CDR2 YYNGEE. CDR3 protein: CASSVTPGSGANVLTF. The CDR3 nucleotides are TGTGCCAGCAGCGTAACCCCAGGGTCTGGGGCCAACGTCCTGACTTTC.

The chain recombines TRBV6-1 with TRBJ1-6; 8 nucleotides line up with TRBD1. The CDR3 extends over 14 amino acids. Germline CDR1 is MNHNS and CDR2 is SASEGT. J lost 11 bases, V lost 4 bases, and 7 bases had no gene match. CDR3 DNA: TGTGCCAGCAGTGCAACGGAGGACAGGGCACCCCTCCACTTT. It specifies CASSATEDRAPLHF.